This T cell receptor beta chain emerged from a study of cytomegalovirus exposure and HLA in healthy donors. Findings of the study overall: There were a few CMV-associated chains whose specificity for CMV antigens was confirmed in vitro. 15,000 to 20,000 TCR beta sequences were associated with HLA alleles at 0.05 false discovery rate in a later analysis. In a later analysis, a missense DCLRE1C variant was linked to TCR beta V- and J-gene trimming.

The germline gives CDR1 LNHDA, CDR2 SQIVND (reference sequence). Trimming shortened V by 4 bases and J by 4 bases, and 19 bases separated the two germline ends. The CDR3 contains 16 residues. A multiplex PCR was run with 60 Vbeta primers and 13 Jbeta primers. The method was immunoSEQ multiplex PCR; TCRdb's version includes in-frame clones alone and lacks a portion of them. The data contain around 120,000 clones, 75% to 85% of them singletons. About this clone: The antigen remains unidentified.

J is TRBJ1-2 and V is TRBV19; D is possibly TRBD1 (5 bases). Material: PBMCs. The sequence was collected from a man younger than 35 in good health and CMV-seronegative. CDR3 sequence (DNA): TGTGCCAGTAGTAATTCGAGGGAGGGGAAGTTCTATGGCTACACCTTC. Its protein product is CASSNSREGKFYGYTF.